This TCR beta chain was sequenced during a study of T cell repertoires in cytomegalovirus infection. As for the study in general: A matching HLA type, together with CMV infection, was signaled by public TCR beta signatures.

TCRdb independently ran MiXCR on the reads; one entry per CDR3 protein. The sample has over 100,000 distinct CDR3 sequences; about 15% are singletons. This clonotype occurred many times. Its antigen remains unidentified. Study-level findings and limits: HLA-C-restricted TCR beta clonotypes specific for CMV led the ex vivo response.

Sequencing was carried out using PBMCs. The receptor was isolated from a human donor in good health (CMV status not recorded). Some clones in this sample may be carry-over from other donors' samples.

The CDR3 bases are TGTGCCAGCAGCTTGACAGACTTCTACAATGAGCAGTTCTTC. Its protein is CASSLTDFYNEQFF. V and J are TRBV7-6 and TRBJ2-1, with D maybe TRBD1 (5 bases). V shed 3 bases and J shed 3 bases, with 9 bases lying between them. Germline assignment: CDR1 SGHVS and CDR2 FNYEAQ. The CDR3 extends over 14 amino acids.